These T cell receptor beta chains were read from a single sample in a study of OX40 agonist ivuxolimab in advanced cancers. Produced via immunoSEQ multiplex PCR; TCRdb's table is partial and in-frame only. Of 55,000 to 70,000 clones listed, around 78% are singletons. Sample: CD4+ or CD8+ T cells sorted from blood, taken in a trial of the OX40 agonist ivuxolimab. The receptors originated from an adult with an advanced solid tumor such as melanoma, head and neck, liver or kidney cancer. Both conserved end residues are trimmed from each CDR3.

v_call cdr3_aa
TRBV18 ASSQTGDRTGSADTQY
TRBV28 ASNGGAVEQY
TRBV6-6 ASSGDAGISYEQY
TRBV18 ASSPQGSATASYGYT
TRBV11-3 ASSLDIFVTEAF
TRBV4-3 ASSLLRGGRSSYEQY
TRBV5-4 ASSPRQGGYGYT
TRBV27 ASSFFTNTEAF
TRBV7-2 ASSFQGIYNEQF
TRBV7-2 ASSFSASTDTQY
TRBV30 AWSVGADTEAF
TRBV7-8 ASSPGQGATGELF
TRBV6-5 ASSPSYEQY
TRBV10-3 ATLGQETQY
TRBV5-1 ASSHSERGAGIAREAF
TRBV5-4 ASSAPEELTGYT
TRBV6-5 ATAHGEVGGEKLF
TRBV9 ASTRDRSHSPLH
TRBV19 ASRWTGRDTGELF
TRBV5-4 ASHRGNYNEQF
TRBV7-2 ASSRRLTGLAYNEQF
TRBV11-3 ASSTGQGWGQY
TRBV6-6 ASMSEGSRLGEQY
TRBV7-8 ASSLSPGGIYGYT
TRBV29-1 SVARGANEQF
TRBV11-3 ASRAQLDNEQF
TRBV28 ASRYRRGGPDSPLH
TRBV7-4 ASSLVAGGPYEQY
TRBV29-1 SARTPARTQY
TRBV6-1 ASRASVNYEQY
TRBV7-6 ASSLGPDGQENTEAF
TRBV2 ASRADQREQF
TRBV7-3 ASSLRTHASTDTQY
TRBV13 ASGGQGDTEAF
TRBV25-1 ASSEGGIRDQPQH
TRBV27 ASSLEPPTGPPATLH
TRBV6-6 ASSRGLVNVLT
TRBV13 ASSFAGAQETQY
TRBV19 ASSSGRIMDQPQH
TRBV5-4 ASSPEPNYGYT
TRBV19 ASSIGGAALYEQY
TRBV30 AWSVGDTQY